One and the same sample provided the 20 T cell receptor beta chains below, sequenced in a study of T cells expressing NK-cell markers. TCRdb reprocessed the 5' RACE reads; each CDR3 protein has one entry and no DNA is given. The sample holds some 300,000 distinct CDR3 sequences. Sample: blood T cells: a sorted CD56 or NKG2C T cell subset, CD4+ or CD8+ T cells, or bulk PBMC T cells (not recorded which). All receptors derive from a man in his late teens or twenties in good health.

The chain combines TRBV4-3 with TRBJ2-7; TCRdb reports TRBD1, a call that lacks DNA to check it against. This CDR3 spans 15 amino acids. Per germline, CDR1 LGHNA and CDR2 YSLEER. This CDR3 reads CASSQDIGGGYEQYF.

This chain connects TRBV20-1 to TRBJ2-3; TCRdb indicates TRBD2, and absent DNA this call remains unverified. The CDR3 has 14 amino acids. Germline CDR1 reads DFQATT; CDR2 reads SNEGSKA (reference sequence). CDR3: CSASLAGGTDTQYF.

The chain couples TRBV20-1 to TRBJ2-1; no DNA is available, so the TRBD2 call from TCRdb remains unchecked. The CDR3 extends over 15 amino acids. Germline lookup yields CDR1 DFQATT and CDR2 SNEGSKA (reference sequence). The CDR3 sequence is CSASQGLAAYNEQFF.

V usage is TRBV3-1 and J usage is TRBJ2-1; TCRdb names TRBD2, which stays unverified in the absence of DNA. Per germline, CDR1 LGHDT and CDR2 YNNKEL (reference sequence). This CDR3 has 15 residues. The CDR3 loop reads CASSQIGLTSGEQFF.

This chain joins TRBV29-1 and TRBJ1-2; TCRdb gives TRBD1 as the D gene, but with no DNA this cannot be confirmed. There are 12 residues in the CDR3. Germline CDR1 and CDR2: SQVTM and ANQGSEA. The CDR3 reads CSVATGTYGYTF.

The chain carries TRBV20-1 and TRBJ1-1; checking the TCRdb D call of TRBD1 is not possible without DNA. This CDR3 region has 13 residues. Germline V gives CDR1 DFQATT, CDR2 SNEGSKA (reference sequence). The CDR3: CSALVRVGTEAFF.

This rearrangement joins TRBV14 to TRBJ2-7; TCRdb's assignment of TRBD2 cannot be checked, as there is no DNA. The germline CDR1 and CDR2 sequences are SGHDN and FVKESK. This CDR3 spans 14 amino acids. The CDR3 loop is CASSRRAQRREQYF.

J is TRBJ2-5 and V is TRBV18; there is no DNA to check the TCRdb D call of TRBD2. Germline V gene lookup returns CDR1 KGHSH and CDR2 LQKENI. CDR3 length equals 14 residues. The CDR3: CASSPLGPAETQYF.

This sequence joins TRBV7-6 and TRBJ2-3. CDR3 length equals 15 residues. Per the germline V gene, CDR1 is SGHVS and CDR2 is FNYEAQ. The CDR3 reads CASSLMTGSTDTQYF. The full variable domain, rest sourced from reference TRBV7-6 and TRBJ2-3, is GAGVSQSPRYKVTKRGQDVALRCDPISGHVSLYWYRQALGQGPEFLTYFNYEAQQDKSGLPNDRFSAERPEGSISTLTIQRTEQRDSAMYRCASSLMTGSTDTQYFGPGTRLTVL.

The chain carries TRBV20-1 and TRBJ2-3; TCRdb gives TRBD1 as the D gene, but with no DNA this cannot be confirmed. Germline CDR1 DFQATT, CDR2 SNEGSKA (reference sequence). This CDR3 has 12 amino acids. CDR3 protein: CSLGRGSDTQYF.

The chain joins TRBV4-1 to TRBJ2-5; TCRdb's D call of TRBD1 is untestable without DNA. The CDR3 has 15 amino acids. Germline-derived CDR1 and CDR2 are MGHRA and YSYEKL. The CDR3 sequence is CASSQPGTGEETQYF.

The rearrangement joins TRBV6-1 to TRBJ1-3. The germline V gene has CDR1 MNHNS and CDR2 SASEGT. This CDR3 region has 14 residues. CDR3 sequence: CASRPRESGNTIYF.

The rearrangement uses TRBV29-1 and TRBJ2-1; TCRdb reports TRBD2, a call that lacks DNA to check it against. From germline, CDR1 is SQVTM and CDR2 ANQGSEA. The CDR3 contains 14 residues. CDR3 loop: CSVREVPRSDEQFF.

V usage is TRBV9 and J usage is TRBJ2-1; the D gene TCRdb calls, TRBD2, cannot be checked with no DNA. This CDR3 has 16 amino acids. In germline, CDR1 is SGDLS, CDR2 YYNGEE. The CDR3 reads CASSVEGSRAYNEQFF.

CDR3 loop: CASSLGSGGPFEQYF. The V call is TRBV13, the J call TRBJ2-7; TCRdb picks TRBD2, but there is no DNA to check that call. Germline V gene sequence: CDR1 PRHDT, CDR2 FYEKMQ (reference sequence). This CDR3 spans 15 amino acids. The variable domain in full, with the rest retrieved from reference TRBV13 and TRBJ2-7, is AAGVIQSPRHLIKEKRETATLKCYPIPRHDTVYWYQQGPGQDPQFLISFYEKMQSDKGSIPDRFSAQQFSDYHSELNMSSLELGDSALYFCASSLGSGGPFEQYFGPGTRLTVT.

This chain uses TRBV24-1 with TRBJ1-1; TCRdb's D call, TRBD1, is unchecked because there is no DNA. CDR1 is KGHDR and CDR2 is SFDVKD in the germline V gene. This CDR3 has 13 residues. CDR3 region: CATSDHRQSGAFF.

The chain recombines TRBV7-9 with TRBJ1-4; TCRdb's assignment of TRBD1 cannot be checked, as there is no DNA. This CDR3 contains 14 residues. The V gene's germline CDR1 is SEHNR and CDR2 FQNEAQ (reference sequence). Here the CDR3 reads CASRGGALNEKLFF. Complete variable domain (other parts from reference TRBV7-9 and TRBJ1-4): DTGVSQNPRHKITKRGQNVTFRCDPISEHNRLYWYRQTLGQGPEFLTYFQNEAQLEKSRLLSDRFSAERPKGSFSTLEIQRTEQGDSAMYLCASRGGALNEKLFFGSGTQLSVL.

The V and J genes are TRBV6-5 and TRBJ2-2. Germline CDR1 is MNHEY and CDR2 is SVGAGI. CDR3 length equals 15 residues. CDR3 region: CASSYPGLGTGELFF.

The J gene is TRBJ2-2, the V gene TRBV29-1; there is no DNA to check the TCRdb D call of TRBD1. There are 14 residues in the CDR3. Germline assignment: CDR1 SQVTM and CDR2 ANQGSEA. The CDR3 here is CSVVGTLNTGELFF.

This chain links TRBV25-1 with TRBJ2-1; TCRdb calls TRBD1, which cannot be checked without DNA. Germline-derived CDR1 and CDR2 are MGHDK and SYGVNS. CDR3 size: 15 residues. The CDR3 loop reads CASSPSRQTYNEQFF.